This entry lists 17 T cell receptor beta chains sequenced from one sample in a study of cytomegalovirus exposure and HLA in healthy donors. The PCR employed 60 Vbeta primers together with 13 Jbeta primers. Repertoires were generated with immunoSEQ multiplex PCR, while TCRdb's copy carries only in-frame clones and drops some. The table has 100,000 to 120,000 clones, more than 60% seen once; the top ten hold roughly 6%. Material for sequencing was PBMCs. Receptor source: a male donor in good health and CMV-seronegative.

The gene calls are TRBV11-1 and TRBJ2-1; perhaps TRBD2 as D (6 bases). V was pared by 5 bases and J by 6 bases, with 14 bases between. The germline gives CDR1 SGHAT, CDR2 FQDESV (reference sequence). The CDR3 contains 14 residues. CDR3 region: CASSPRLEGNEQFF. The CDR3 DNA sequence: TGTGCCAGCAGCCCACGACTAGAGGGCAATGAGCAGTTCTTC.

V gene TRBV14 combines with J gene TRBJ2-3; TRBD2 matches at 11 bases. Germline-derived CDR1 and CDR2 are SGHDN and FVKESK. V dropped 4 bases and J dropped 1; count of bases not matched to a gene: 10. This CDR3 has 18 amino acids. CDR3 in DNA: TGTGCCAGCAGCCCCGGGACTAGCGGTTCTTGGGGCACAGATACGCAGTATTTT. Its protein is CASSPGTSGSWGTDTQYF.

The CDR3 is CASSSQGVSNQPQHF. The CDR3 nucleotides are TGTGCCAGCAGTTCGCAGGGGGTAAGCAATCAGCCCCAGCATTTT. The chain carries TRBV27 and TRBJ1-5; 7 nucleotides agree with TRBD1. V lost 4 bases and J lost 1; bases outside the gene matches: 4. Germline assignment: CDR1 MNHEY and CDR2 SMNVEV (reference sequence). CDR3 length: 15 residues.

The rearrangement uses TRBV2 and TRBJ2-2, with 8 bases that match TRBD2. Looked up from germline, CDR1 is SNHLY and CDR2 is FYNNEI. The CDR3 length is 15 residues. V gave up 6 bases and J gave up 6 bases; unmatched junction bases: 9. CDR3 in amino acids: CASRGGTRGAGELFF. For the CDR3, the DNA is TGTGCCAGCAGGGGCGGGACTAGGGGCGCCGGGGAGCTGTTTTTT.

J is TRBJ2-1 and V is TRBV4-1, with a possible D match to TRBD1 (5 bases). This CDR3 has 16 residues. Germline V gene lookup returns CDR1 MGHRA and CDR2 YSYEKL. V gave up 4 bases and J gave up 2 bases, with 15 bases separating them. The CDR3 loop reads CASSPSPGSPYNEQFF. CDR3 sequence (DNA): TGCGCCAGCAGCCCTTCCCCAGGGTCCCCCTACAATGAGCAGTTCTTC.

This clone came up once. The CDR3 DNA reads TGTGCCAGCACCCTAGGGCCGGGACAGGGAACCGAGCAGTACTTC. Amino acid sequence: CASTLGPGQGTEQYF. The chain carries TRBV5-6 and TRBJ2-7; TRBD1 matches at 9 bases. Germline CDR1 reads SGHDT; CDR2 reads YYEEEE. The V segment lost 6 bases and the J segment 6 bases; nucleotides outside the gene matches: 13. This CDR3 has 15 amino acids.

This clone was observed once. V gene TRBV5-1 combines with J gene TRBJ2-3; 12 bases line up with TRBD2. Germline values: CDR1 SGHRS, CDR2 YFSETQ. The trim removed 0 bases at V and 3 bases at J, leaving 5 bases unmatched. This CDR3 contains 17 residues. In DNA form, the CDR3 reads TGCGCCAGCAGCTTGGGATGGACTAGCGGGAATACAGATACGCAGTATTTT. This sequence encodes CASSLGWTSGNTDTQYF. Together with reference TRBV5-1 and TRBJ2-3, the CDR3 gives the full variable domain: KAGVTQTPRYLIKTRGQQVTLSCSPISGHRSVSWYQQTPGQGLQFLFEYFSETQRNKGNFPGRFSGRQFSNSRSEMNVSTLELGDSALYLCASSLGWTSGNTDTQYFGPGTRLTVL.

The chain couples TRBV2 to TRBJ1-1, with D possibly TRBD1 on 5 matching bases. The germline V and J ends were trimmed by 6 bases and 1 base, with 12 bases remaining between them. The germline CDR1 and CDR2 sequences are SNHLY and FYNNEI. The CDR3 sequence is 14 residues long. The CDR3 nucleotides read TGTGCCAGCAGGGGACTTACAGGGAACACTGAAGCTTTCTTT. It specifies CASRGLTGNTEAFF.

The gene calls are TRBV4-1 and TRBJ2-7, with D perhaps matching TRBD1 (6 bases). CDR3 length: 16 residues. Trimming cost V 5 bases and J 2 bases, with 19 bases left between them. Germline-derived CDR1 and CDR2 are MGHRA and YSYEKL. CDR3 residues: CASSAIQGPQAYEQYF. In DNA, the CDR3 is TGCGCCAGCAGCGCCATACAGGGACCACAAGCCTACGAGCAGTACTTC.

This clone was counted between two and nine times. The chain recombines TRBV4-1 with TRBJ2-5, with D unresolved. Trimming removed 0 bases from V and 2 bases from J, with 10 bases in between. The CDR3 spans 15 residues. Germline values: CDR1 MGHRA, CDR2 YSYEKL. The DNA for the CDR3 is TGCGCCAGCAGCCAAGACCCTGCGGTACAAGAGACCCAGTACTTC. Its translation is CASSQDPAVQETQYF.

This chain links TRBV19 with TRBJ2-2; tentative D call: TRBD1 (7 bases). The germline gives CDR1 LNHDA, CDR2 SQIVND (reference sequence). The ends were cut back, 4 bases at V and 2 bases at J, with 14 bases in the middle. This CDR3 has 16 residues. The DNA for the CDR3 is TGTGCCAGTAGTAACCGACAGGGAGGAAACACCGGGGAGCTGTTTTTT. The encoded protein is CASSNRQGGNTGELFF. The variable domain in full, completed from reference TRBV19 and TRBJ2-2, reads DGGITQSPKYLFRKEGQNVTLSCEQNLNHDAMYWYRQDPGQGLRLIYYSQIVNDFQKGDIAEGYSVSREKKESFPLTVTSAQKNPTAFYLCASSNRQGGNTGELFFGEGSRLTVL.

This clone was found a few times. The genes are TRBV11-3 and TRBJ2-3, with TRBD2 matching 16 bases. Germline CDR1 SGHNT, CDR2 YENEEA. There are 18 residues in the CDR3. The V segment lost 5 bases and the J segment 6 bases; nucleotides outside the gene matches: 11. The CDR3 region is CASSDLGTSGRAFDTQYF. CDR3 nucleotide sequence: TGTGCCAGCAGCGACCTCGGGACTAGCGGGAGGGCCTTTGATACGCAGTATTTT.

The chain recombines TRBV7-6 with TRBJ2-7; perhaps TRBD2 as D (6 bases). Germline V gene data show CDR1 as SGHVS and CDR2 as FNYEAQ. The CDR3 totals 14 residues. V was trimmed by 0 bases and J by 6 bases, leaving 12 bases between them. In nucleotides, the CDR3 is TGTGCCAGCAGCTTAGCGCCCGGGGGACTCGAGCAGTACTTC. Protein: CASSLAPGGLEQYF.

Notes on this clone: A read error may account for a junction end that differs from germline. V gene TRBV28 combines with J gene TRBJ1-1, with D possibly matching TRBD1 (6 bases). CDR1 and CDR2 from the germline V gene are MDHEN and SYDVKM. This CDR3 spans 11 amino acids. The CDR3 sequence: CASSFNRVGDF. DNA for the CDR3: TGTGCCAGCAGTTTTAACAGGGTCGGGGATTTT.

This chain's CDR3 is CSVAPDTLETQYF. The CDR3 coding sequence is TGCAGCGTTGCCCCGGACACCCTGGAGACCCAGTACTTC. The rearrangement uses TRBV29-1 and TRBJ2-5; a weak D match, TRBD1 (5 bases). V lost 4 bases and J 5 bases, leaving 14 bases between the germline ends. Germline V gene sequence: CDR1 SQVTM, CDR2 ANQGSEA. The CDR3 runs to 13 residues.

Here the CDR3 reads CASSLFSKGRWERELYEQYF. The CDR3 DNA follows: TGTGCCAGCAGCCTCTTTTCCAAAGGCCGGTGGGAGCGGGAGCTCTACGAGCAGTACTTC. The chain couples TRBV28 to TRBJ2-7; TRBD2 matches 8 bases. The V gene's germline CDR1 is MDHEN and CDR2 SYDVKM. The CDR3 totals 20 residues. After removal of 6 bases from V and 3 bases from J, the junction contained 25 bases not matched to a gene. Full variable domain (missing parts from reference TRBV28 and TRBJ2-7): DVKVTQSSRYLVKRTGEKVFLECVQDMDHENMFWYRQDPGLGLRLIYFSYDVKMKEKGDIPEGYSVSREKKERFSLILESASTNQTSMYLCASSLFSKGRWERELYEQYFGPGTRLTVT.

Here the CDR3 reads CSVTPIQGARYEQYF. The CDR3 bases are TGCAGCGTGACCCCTATACAGGGGGCGAGATACGAGCAGTACTTC. The V and J genes are TRBV29-1 and TRBJ2-5; 9 bases agree with TRBD1. The J call may be faulty, since TRBJ2-7 better matches the DNA end. Germline V lookup: CDR1 SQVTM, CDR2 ANQGSEA. This CDR3 is 15 amino acids long.